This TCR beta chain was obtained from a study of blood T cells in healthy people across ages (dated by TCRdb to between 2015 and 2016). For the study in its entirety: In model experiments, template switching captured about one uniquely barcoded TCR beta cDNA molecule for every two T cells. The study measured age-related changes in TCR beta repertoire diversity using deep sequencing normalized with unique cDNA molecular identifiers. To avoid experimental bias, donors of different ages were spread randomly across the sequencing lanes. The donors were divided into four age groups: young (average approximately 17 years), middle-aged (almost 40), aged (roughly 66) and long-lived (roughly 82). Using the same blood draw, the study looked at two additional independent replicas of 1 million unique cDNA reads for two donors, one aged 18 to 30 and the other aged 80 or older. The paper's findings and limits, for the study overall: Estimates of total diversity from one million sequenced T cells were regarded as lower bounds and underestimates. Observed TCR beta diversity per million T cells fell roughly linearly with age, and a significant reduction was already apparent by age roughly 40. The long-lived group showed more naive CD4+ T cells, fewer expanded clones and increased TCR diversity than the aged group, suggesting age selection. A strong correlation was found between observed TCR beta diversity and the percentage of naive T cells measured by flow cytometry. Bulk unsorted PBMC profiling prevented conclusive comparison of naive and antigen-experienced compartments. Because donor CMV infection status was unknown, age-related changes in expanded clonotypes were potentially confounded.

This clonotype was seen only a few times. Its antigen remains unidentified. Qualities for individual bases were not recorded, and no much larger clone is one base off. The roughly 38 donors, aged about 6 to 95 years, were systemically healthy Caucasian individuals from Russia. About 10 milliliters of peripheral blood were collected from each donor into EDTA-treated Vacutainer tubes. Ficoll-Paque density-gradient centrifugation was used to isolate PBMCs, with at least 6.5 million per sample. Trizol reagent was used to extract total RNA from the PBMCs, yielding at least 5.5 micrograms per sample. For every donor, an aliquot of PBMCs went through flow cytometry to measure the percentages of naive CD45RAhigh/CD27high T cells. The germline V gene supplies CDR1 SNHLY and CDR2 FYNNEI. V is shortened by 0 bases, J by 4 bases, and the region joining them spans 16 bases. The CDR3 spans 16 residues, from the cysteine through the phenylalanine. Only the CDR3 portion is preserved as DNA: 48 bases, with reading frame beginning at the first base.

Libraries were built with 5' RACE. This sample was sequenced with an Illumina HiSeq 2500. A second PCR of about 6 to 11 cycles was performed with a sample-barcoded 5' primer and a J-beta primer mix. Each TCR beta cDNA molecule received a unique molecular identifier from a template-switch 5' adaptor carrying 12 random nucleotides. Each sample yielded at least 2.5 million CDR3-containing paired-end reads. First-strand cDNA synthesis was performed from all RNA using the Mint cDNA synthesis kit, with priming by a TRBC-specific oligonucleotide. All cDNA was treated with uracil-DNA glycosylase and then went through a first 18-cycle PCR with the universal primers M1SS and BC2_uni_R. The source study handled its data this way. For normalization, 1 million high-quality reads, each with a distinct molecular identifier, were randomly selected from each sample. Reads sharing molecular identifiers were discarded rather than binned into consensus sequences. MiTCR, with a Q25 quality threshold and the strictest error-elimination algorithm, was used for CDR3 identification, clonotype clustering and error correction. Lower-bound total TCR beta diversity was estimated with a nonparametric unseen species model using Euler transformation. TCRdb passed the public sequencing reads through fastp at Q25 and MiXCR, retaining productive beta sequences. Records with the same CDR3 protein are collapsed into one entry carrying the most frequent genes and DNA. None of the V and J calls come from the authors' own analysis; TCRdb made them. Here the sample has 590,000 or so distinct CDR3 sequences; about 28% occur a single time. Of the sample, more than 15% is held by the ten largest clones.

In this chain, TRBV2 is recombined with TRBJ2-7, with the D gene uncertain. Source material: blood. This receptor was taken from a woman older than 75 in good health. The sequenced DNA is TGTGCCAGCAGTGAAGCGCTTTGGGGTAAGATGTACGAGCAGTACTTC. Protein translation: CASSEALWGKMYEQYF.